These T cell receptor beta chains were read from a single sample in a study of shared clonotypes between healthy human individuals. Clones were sequenced by immunoSEQ multiplex PCR, and TCRdb holds only the in-frame ones, with some missing. The sample includes about 2.1 million clones, about 93% of them seen just once. The specimen was naive CD8+ T cells from PBMCs. The receptors come from a young man in good health. Some clones in this sample may be carry-over from other donors' samples. The CDR3 runs from the conserved cysteine through the conserved F or W. A D gene is named only where the DNA matches it firmly. For some rows the clone size is stated as once, few or many, or as a class when expanded; others skip it.

d_call j_call v_call clone_size cdr3_aa cdr3_nt
TRBD1 TRBJ2-7 TRBV7-9 . CASSPRGQGFYEQYF TGTGCCAGCAGCCCTCGGGGACAGGGGTTCTACGAGCAGTACTTC
. TRBJ1-1 TRBV11-2 once CASSPRTLGSAEAFF TGTGCCAGCAGCCCCCGGACGTTGGGGTCCGCTGAAGCTTTCTTT
TRBD2 TRBJ2-2 TRBV15 . CATSRGVAGGPLTGELFF TGTGCCACCAGCAGAGGGGTAGCGGGAGGGCCGTTGACCGGGGAGCTGTTTTTT
. TRBJ2-1 TRBV2 . CASSNGSYNEQFF TGTGCCAGCAGTAACGGGTCTTACAATGAGCAGTTCTTC
TRBD1 TRBJ2-1 TRBV5-4 . CASSLVGTVNNEQFF TGTGCCAGCAGCTTGGTCGGGACAGTCAACAATGAGCAGTTCTTC
. TRBJ2-1 TRBV4-3 . CASSQESSAGSEQFF TGCGCCAGCAGCCAAGAATCGTCGGCGGGATCAGAGCAGTTCTTC
TRBD1 TRBJ2-3 TRBV28 . CASSALGQGLSTDTQYF TGTGCCAGCAGTGCCCTGGGACAGGGTCTCAGCACAGATACGCAGTATTTT
. TRBJ2-7 TRBV9 . CASSADRVPLSEQYF TGTGCCAGCAGCGCCGACCGGGTCCCCTTAAGCGAGCAGTACTTC
. TRBJ1-4 TRBV6-7 . CASTPPGTRGFF TGTGCCAGCACTCCCCCGGGAACACGAGGGTTTTTT
TRBD2 TRBJ2-7 TRBV11-2 . CASSSLAGGLSEQYF TGTGCCAGCAGCTCTTTAGCGGGAGGGCTAAGCGAGCAGTACTTC
. TRBJ2-2 TRBV18 once CASSPPERLAGELFF TGTGCCAGCTCACCACCTGAGCGTCTCGCCGGGGAGCTGTTTTTT
. TRBJ2-7 TRBV29-1 once CSARDGSYEQYF TGCAGCGCCCGGGACGGCTCCTACGAGCAGTACTTC
TRBD2 TRBJ2-7 TRBV28 . CASSPPGTSGIYEQYF TGTGCCAGCAGTCCGCCCGGGACTAGCGGGATATACGAGCAGTACTTC
. TRBJ2-1 TRBV6-1 . CASSELALVGGPYNEQFF TGTGCCAGCAGTGAATTGGCCCTAGTTGGGGGGCCCTACAATGAGCAGTTCTTC
. TRBJ1-2 TRBV27 . CASTTLPLGVAYYGYTF TGTGCCAGCACTACCCTCCCCCTGGGGGTTGCATACTATGGCTACACCTTC
. TRBJ1-2 TRBV30 . CAWSVLPPEGYTF TGTGCCTGGAGTGTATTGCCCCCCGAGGGCTACACCTTC
. TRBJ1-2 TRBV6-1 . CASSEARGEVSYGYTF TGTGCCAGCAGTGAAGCGCGAGGGGAAGTGTCCTATGGCTACACCTTC
TRBD2 TRBJ2-1 TRBV28 . CASIPGTSSYNEQFF TGTGCCAGCATCCCCGGGACTAGCTCCTACAATGAGCAGTTCTTC
TRBD2 TRBJ2-2 TRBV2 once CASKGAGAGELFF TGTGCCAGCAAGGGAGCGGGAGCCGGGGAGCTGTTTTTT
. TRBJ2-7 TRBV6-5 . CASSYDSTYEQYF TGTGCCAGCAGTTACGACAGTACCTACGAGCAGTACTTC
TRBD2 TRBJ2-7 TRBV9 . CASSGAGLAHEQYF TGTGCCAGCAGCGGCGCGGGACTAGCCCACGAGCAGTACTTC
TRBD1 TRBJ2-7 TRBV7-9 . CASSSGKGDRDYEQYF TGTGCCAGCAGCTCGGGTAAAGGGGACAGGGACTACGAGCAGTACTTC
TRBD2 TRBJ2-7 TRBV4-3 . CASSHGGREGSYEQYF TGCGCCAGCAGCCACGGTGGGAGGGAGGGTTCCTACGAGCAGTACTTC
. TRBJ2-5 TRBV27 once CASSSITGLETQYF TGTGCCAGCAGTTCCATTACAGGGCTAGAGACCCAGTACTTC
. TRBJ2-7 TRBV11-2 . CASSATQDSAPEQYF TGTGCCAGCAGCGCCACCCAGGACAGCGCGCCCGAGCAGTACTTC
. TRBJ1-3 TRBV4-1 . CASSEGNSGNTIYF TGCGCCAGCAGCGAGGGAAACTCTGGAAACACCATATATTTT
. TRBJ2-5 TRBV7-9 . CASSPGSGWETQYF TGTGCCAGCAGCCCCGGGTCGGGGTGGGAGACCCAGTACTTC